This T cell receptor beta chain was obtained from a study of post-analysis software for immune sequencing data. Study at large: Multiple sclerosis in the patients followed relapsing-remitting, secondary progressive and progressive-relapsing courses.

Germline V CDR1 and CDR2: SGHTA, FQGNSA. V was clipped by 1 base and J by 2 bases, with 11 bases between them. The CDR3 length is 15 residues. The library was made from cDNA and included unique molecular identifiers. When roughly 1 to 10 million T cells were used, they gave roughly 500,000 cDNA molecules. From the PCR reads, TCRdb called clonotypes with MiXCR, one entry per CDR3 protein. The sample carries around 710,000 distinct CDR3 sequences, about 45% recorded once. Overall study results and limits: By F measure, strong co-clustering occurred among samples prepared in the same batch. Controls' normalized Chao1 diversity significantly exceeded that of multiple sclerosis patients. With TRBV5-6, TRBV5-1 and TRBV20-1 included, about 5 TRBV segments were more frequent in patients than in controls.

About this clonotype itself: Its antigen is currently unknown.

This sequence joins TRBV7-2 and TRBJ2-5; D is unclear. Specimen: blood. The sequence came from a girl between 5 and 17 years old with multiple sclerosis. The CDR3 bases are TGTGCCAGCAGCTTAGTGGGCGGAGATCAAGAGACCCAGTACTTC. Encoded protein: CASSLVGGDQETQYF.